Listed here are 12 T cell receptor beta chains from one sample, sequenced in a study of T cells after yellow fever vaccination. TCRdb recomputed calls from the 5' RACE reads with MiXCR, one row per CDR3 protein. The sample comprises over 300,000 distinct CDR3 sequences, around 6.8% of which are singletons, and roughly a sixth rests with the top ten. Sequencing used PBMCs, obtained around 45 days after the first yellow fever vaccination. The receptors come from a man younger than 30 who received the YFV17D yellow fever vaccine.

The V and J genes are TRBV20-1 and TRBJ2-3; D possibly corresponds to TRBD1 (6 bases). CDR1 and CDR2 from the germline V gene are DFQATT and SNEGSKA (reference sequence). The germline V and J ends were trimmed by 3 bases and 2 bases, with 15 bases remaining between them. The CDR3 loop spans 15 amino acids. DNA for the CDR3: TGCAGTGCTAGGGGGGCGCCCGATTACACAGATACGCAGTATTTT. Its translation is CSARGAPDYTDTQYF.

The chain joins TRBV7-2 to TRBJ2-3, with a possible D match to TRBD2 (5 bases). CDR3 length: 14 amino acids. Germline V gives CDR1 SGHTA, CDR2 FQGNSA. Trimming removed 7 bases from V and 2 bases from J, with 13 bases in between. The CDR3 nucleotides read TGTGCCAGCAAGACTATGCTAGACACAGATACGCAGTATTTT. Amino acids: CASKTMLDTDTQYF.

This clonotype has more than one count but fewer than ten. The chain employs TRBV5-6 and TRBJ1-6; D unclear. The germline gives CDR1 SGHDT, CDR2 YYEEEE. CDR3 length: 13 residues. V lost 0 bases to trimming and J lost 11 bases, with 9 bases between them. The CDR3: CASSLGPIAPLHF. The CDR3 bases are TGTGCCAGCAGCTTGGGGCCCATTGCACCCCTCCACTTT.

The chain combines TRBV6-5 with TRBJ1-1; no clear D. This CDR3 contains 15 residues. Germline CDR1 MNHEY, CDR2 SVGAGI. Trimming removed 0 bases at V and 0 bases at J, with 8 bases between. This CDR3 is CASSYSAGMNTEAFF. CDR3 nucleotide sequence: TGTGCCAGCAGTTACTCGGCGGGTATGAACACTGAAGCTTTCTTT.

This clonotype was found a few times. V gene TRBV7-2 combines with J gene TRBJ2-7; tentative D call: TRBD2 (5 bases). Deletions cut 6 bases from V and 0 bases from J, with 18 bases between. Looked up from germline, CDR1 is SGHTA and CDR2 is FQGNSA. There are 16 residues in the CDR3. The CDR3 sequence is CASSSGGQASSYEQYV. The CDR3 DNA reads TGTGCCAGCAGTTCCGGCGGGCAGGCGAGCTCCTACGAGCAGTACGTC.

This clonotype was counted ten times or more. The chain carries TRBV11-1 and TRBJ2-5; 7 nucleotides align to TRBD2. In germline, CDR1 is SGHAT, CDR2 FQDESV (reference sequence). V was clipped by 6 bases and J by 4 bases; unmatched bases: 23. There are 19 residues in the CDR3. CDR3 loop: CASRSADGGSGESPETQYF. The DNA of the CDR3 is TGTGCCAGCAGATCGGCGGACGGGGGGAGCGGGGAATCCCCAGAGACCCAGTACTTC.

In its sample, this clonotype was seen a few times. The gene calls are TRBV4-3 and TRBJ2-1, with D possibly TRBD2 on 5 matching bases. V was cut by 0 bases and J by 7 bases, with 22 bases left in between. This CDR3 contains 18 residues. Germline values: CDR1 LGHNA, CDR2 YSLEER. This CDR3 reads CASSQDRLRQTRPNEQFF. The CDR3 coding sequence is TGCGCCAGCAGCCAAGATCGTCTCCGCCAAACTAGGCCAAATGAGCAGTTCTTC.

CDR3 in DNA: TGCAGTGCTTCGGACTACACACAAGAGACCCAGTACTTC. Protein sequence: CSASDYTQETQYF. V gene TRBV20-1 combines with J gene TRBJ2-5, with TRBD2 as a possible D gene (6 bases). Germline CDR1 and CDR2: DFQATT and SNEGSKA (reference sequence). V lost 5 bases and J lost 2, with 12 bases in between. The CDR3 totals 13 residues.

The chain couples TRBV7-9 to TRBJ2-7; D gene ambiguous. Trimming pared 4 bases from V and 5 bases from J, leaving 24 bases between. CDR1 and CDR2 from the germline V gene are SEHNR and FQNEAQ (reference sequence). The CDR3 has 17 amino acids. CDR3 loop: CASSSAHGRTVPHEQYF. The CDR3 nucleotides read TGTGCCAGCAGCTCCGCGCATGGGCGTACAGTCCCCCACGAGCAGTACTTC.

This clonotype showed up many times. The rearrangement joins TRBV27 to TRBJ1-5; D not resolved. The V and J ends lost 3 bases and 4 bases respectively, with 13 bases between them. This CDR3 has 15 residues. Germline assignment: CDR1 MNHEY and CDR2 SMNVEV (reference sequence). The CDR3 DNA follows: TGTGCCAGCAGTTTTATGTCGGGAGAGAATCAGCCCCAGCATTTT. This codes for CASSFMSGENQPQHF.

This clonotype occurred many times. This chain uses TRBV20-1 with TRBJ1-5; 9 nucleotides align to TRBD1. V trimming: 5 bases; J trimming: 5 bases; junction bases outside the gene matches: 7. The CDR3 consists of 14 residues. Germline values: CDR1 DFQATT, CDR2 SNEGSKA (reference sequence). This CDR3 is CSARRDRVDQPQHF. The DNA for the CDR3 is TGCAGTGCTCGCCGGGACAGGGTGGATCAGCCCCAGCATTTT.

This clonotype was found a few times. The chain joins TRBV27 to TRBJ2-7; 7 bases map to TRBD2. The CDR3 consists of 15 residues. V lost 7 bases to trimming and J lost 1 base; unmatched junction nucleotides: 10. From germline, CDR1 is MNHEY and CDR2 SMNVEV (reference sequence). For the CDR3, the DNA is TGTGCCAGCATTGCCTTCGGGGGGAGTTCCTACGAGCAGTACTTC. Its translation is CASIAFGGSSYEQYF.